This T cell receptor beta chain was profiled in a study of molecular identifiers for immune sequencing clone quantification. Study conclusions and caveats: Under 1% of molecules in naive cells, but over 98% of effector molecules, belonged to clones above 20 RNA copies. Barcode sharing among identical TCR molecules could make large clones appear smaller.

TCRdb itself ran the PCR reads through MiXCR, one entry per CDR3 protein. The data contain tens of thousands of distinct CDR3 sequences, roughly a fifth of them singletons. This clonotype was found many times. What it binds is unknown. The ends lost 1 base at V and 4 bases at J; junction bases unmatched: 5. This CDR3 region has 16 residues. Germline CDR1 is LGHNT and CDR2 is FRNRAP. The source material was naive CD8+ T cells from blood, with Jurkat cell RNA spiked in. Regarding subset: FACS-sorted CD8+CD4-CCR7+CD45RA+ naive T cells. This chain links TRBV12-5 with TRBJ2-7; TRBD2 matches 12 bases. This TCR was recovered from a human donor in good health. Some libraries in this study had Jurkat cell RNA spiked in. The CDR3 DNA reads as TGTGCTAGTGGTTTGGATCTAGCGGGAGGGCCTTACGAGCAGTACTTC. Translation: CASGLDLAGGPYEQYF.